The rows below give T cell receptor beta chains drawn from one sample of a study of T cells after yellow fever vaccination. TCRdb reprocessed the 5' RACE reads via MiXCR and lists one record per CDR3 protein. The table lists 500,000 to 650,000 distinct CDR3 sequences, around an eighth of them singletons. The specimen was PBMCs, collected on the day of the yellow fever booster vaccination. All receptors come from a man aged 25-40 years who received the YFV17D yellow fever vaccine. Each CDR3 is given with its conserved first and last residue. A D gene is named only where the DNA matches it firmly. Rows may omit the clone size; those that give it use once, few, many or a size class.

J gene,clone size,V gene,D gene,CDR3 protein,CDR3 DNA
TRBJ2-7,.,TRBV21-1,.,CASVSPCSGYEQYF,TGTGCCAGCGTCTCCCCCTGTAGCGGCTACGAGCAGTACTTC
TRBJ2-1,.,TRBV9,.,CASSVSGNEQFF,TGTGCCAGCAGCGTATCTGGGAATGAGCAGTTCTTC
TRBJ2-1,.,TRBV6-2/TRBV6-3,.,CASRPLGGVHHNEQFF,TGTGCCAGCAGGCCCCTGGGTGGGGTACATCACAATGAGCAGTTCTTC
TRBJ2-1,.,TRBV5-6,.,CASSPFPYNEQFF,TGTGCCAGCAGCCCTTTCCCCTACAATGAGCAGTTCTTC
TRBJ2-6,.,TRBV28,.,CASRPRSSGANVLTF,TGTGCCAGCAGGCCCCGCAGCTCTGGGGCCAACGTCCTGACTTTC
TRBJ2-5,many,TRBV5-1,TRBD1,CASSLATGDQETQYF,TGCGCCAGCAGCTTGGCGACAGGGGACCAAGAGACCCAGTACTTC
TRBJ2-5,few,TRBV3-1,.,CASSQDTTAWGTQYF,TGTGCCAGCAGCCAAGATACGACAGCGTGGGGGACCCAGTACTTC
TRBJ2-2,few,TRBV18,.,CASFTLDQNTGELFF,TGTGCCAGCTTCACCTTAGACCAGAACACCGGGGAGCTGTTTTTT
TRBJ1-1,.,TRBV7-8,.,CASGWSSPPEAFF,TGTGCCAGCGGTTGGTCTTCACCGCCTGAAGCTTTCTTT
TRBJ2-4,few,TRBV7-9,TRBD1,CASSSTGAEGIQYF,TGTGCCAGCAGCTCTACAGGGGCCGAGGGCATTCAGTACTTC
TRBJ1-5,.,TRBV12-3/TRBV12-4,.,CASSFEGVNQPQHF,TGTGCCAGCAGTTTCGAAGGTGTCAATCAGCCCCAGCATTTT
TRBJ2-1,.,TRBV20-1,.,CSARNAPRALNEQFF,TGCAGTGCTAGAAATGCCCCCCGGGCCCTCAATGAGCAGTTCTTC
TRBJ2-3,.,TRBV24-1,.,CATSVSGSDTQYF,TGTGCCACCAGTGTGTCGGGGTCAGATACGCAGTATTTT
TRBJ1-4,.,TRBV12-3/TRBV12-4,.,CASSFRDANEKLFF,TGTGCCAGCAGTTTCCGTGACGCTAATGAAAAACTGTTTTTT
TRBJ2-2,.,TRBV12-3/TRBV12-4,TRBD2,CACSPSYWTSGHTGELFF,TGTGCCTGCAGTCCTTCGTATTGGACTAGCGGACACACCGGGGAGCTGTTTTTT
TRBJ2-1,few,TRBV12-3/TRBV12-4,.,CASSPVSSRPGQFF,TGTGCCAGCAGTCCCGTCTCGTCCCGGCCGGGGCAGTTCTTC
TRBJ2-1,few,TRBV5-1,.,CASSPRGGIYEQFF,TGCGCCAGCAGCCCCCGGGGAGGTATCTATGAGCAGTTCTTC
TRBJ2-7,.,TRBV7-2,.,CASSKLDRGYEQYF,TGTGCCAGCAGCAAGTTAGACCGGGGCTACGAGCAGTACTTC
TRBJ1-1,many,TRBV30,.,CAWDIRQATEAFF,TGTGCCTGGGACATCCGGCAGGCCACTGAAGCTTTCTTT
TRBJ2-1,.,TRBV7-3,.,CASSLPGDHYNEQFF,TGTGCCAGCAGCTTACCCGGGGACCACTACAATGAGCAGTTCTTC
TRBJ2-3,few,TRBV4-3,TRBD1,CASSRGQGWTDTQYF,TGCGCCAGCAGCCGAGGACAGGGTTGGACAGATACGCAGTATTTT
TRBJ1-1,many,TRBV30,.,CAWRSERTGKAFF,TGTGCCTGGAGGAGTGAAAGAACAGGAAAAGCTTTCTTT
TRBJ2-1,.,TRBV6-1,TRBD2,CASRPRLAAYNEQFF,TGTGCCAGCAGACCCCGACTAGCGGCATACAATGAGCAGTTCTTC
TRBJ2-1,few,TRBV20-1,TRBD2,CSAKRGSYNEQFF,TGCAGTGCTAAGCGGGGCTCCTACAATGAGCAGTTCTTC
TRBJ2-2,.,TRBV5-1,TRBD2,CASSGRVAGETGELFF,TGCGCCAGCAGCGGCAGAGTAGCGGGAGAAACCGGGGAGCTGTTTTTT
TRBJ2-7,.,TRBV27,.,CASSLYPTSYEQYF,TGTGCCAGCAGTTTATACCCAACATCCTACGAGCAGTACTTC
TRBJ2-7,.,TRBV27,.,CASRSATGRTYEQYF,TGTGCCAGCCGTTCTGCAACAGGGCGGACCTACGAGCAGTACTTC